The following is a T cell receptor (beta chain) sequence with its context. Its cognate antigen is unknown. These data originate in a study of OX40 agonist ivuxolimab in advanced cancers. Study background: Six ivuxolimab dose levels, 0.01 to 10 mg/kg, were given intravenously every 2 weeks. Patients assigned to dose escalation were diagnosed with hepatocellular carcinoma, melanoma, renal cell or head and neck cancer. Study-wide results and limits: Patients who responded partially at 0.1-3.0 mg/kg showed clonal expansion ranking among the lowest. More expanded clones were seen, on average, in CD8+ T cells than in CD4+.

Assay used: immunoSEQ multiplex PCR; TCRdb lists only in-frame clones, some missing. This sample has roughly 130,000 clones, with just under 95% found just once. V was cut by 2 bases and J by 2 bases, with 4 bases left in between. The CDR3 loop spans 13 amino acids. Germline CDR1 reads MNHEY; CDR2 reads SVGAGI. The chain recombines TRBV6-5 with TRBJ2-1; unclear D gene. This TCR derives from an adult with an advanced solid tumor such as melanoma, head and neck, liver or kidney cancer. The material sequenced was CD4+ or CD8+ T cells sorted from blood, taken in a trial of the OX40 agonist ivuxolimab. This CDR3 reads CASSYQAYNEQFF. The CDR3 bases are TGTGCCAGCAGTTACCAAGCCTACAATGAGCAGTTCTTC.